Included here is one T cell receptor beta chain sequence, with context. Its target antigen remains unknown. Per-base qualities were not stored, and no clone one base away is much larger. This sample stems from a study of blood T cell repertoires in COVID-19 (dated by TCRdb to 2020 to 2022). Study-level background: Samples covering the acute and convalescent phases of COVID-19 were provided by collaborators in the United States, Italy and Spain. The prospective study material was composed of cDNA or gDNA derived from T cells, B-cell-depleted T cells, or PBMCs. The dataset comprised deeply sampled blood TCRbeta repertoires from subjects exposed to, actively infected with, or recovered from COVID-19. A freely available public database, intended as a resource for researchers studying the immune response to SARS-CoV-2, is where the repertoires were released. The samples were drawn from two sources: the first 160 participants of the ongoing ImmuneRACE study, and 1,200 or so subjects contributed by 6 global collaborators. Nearly every sample came with metadata listing a de-identified subject ID, COVID-19 status, age in years and sex. HLA class I and class II types, where available, came from metadata supplied by the sample provider rather than from assay-based typing.

The CDR3 numbers 11 residues from cysteine through phenylalanine. Only the CDR3 DNA is retained, 33 bases long and in frame from the first base. In the germline V gene (reference sequence), CDR1 corresponds to DFQATT and CDR2 to SNEGSKA. At the junction V is shortened by 0 bases and J by 11 bases, with 10 bases in between. What the work shows at the level of the full study, not this receptor alone: Clinical and demographic metadata were provided uncurated, with the amount varying by source and participant.

The collaborating institutions used their own protocols to collect whole blood in K2EDTA tubes. For TCRbeta analysis, collaborator samples were shipped as frozen whole blood, as isolated PBMCs, or as DNA extracted from either sample type. TCRbeta CDR3 regions were amplified from genomic DNA using the immunoSEQ Assay, a bias-controlled multiplex PCR. In the authors' own workflow: The number of nucleated cells in each sample was estimated from the amplification of reference gene primers within the assay. To quantify the absolute abundance of each unique TCRbeta CDR3 rearrangement, sequence reads were collapsed and filtered. For each sample, productive Simpson clonality was calculated as the square root of Simpson's diversity index across productive rearrangements. The source is immuneACCESS, and TCRdb retained only in-frame sequences with V and J called. Part of the clones is not carried over; for the studies checked, unresolved V genes explain less than half of this, and the remainder is unexplained. That table furnishes V, J and clone size, whereas the DNA furnished D and trimming. Counted in this sample were roughly 19,000 clones; about 90% of them appeared once. The biggest ten clones account for 11% of the sample.

This TCR was sampled from a human donor in a cohort sampled during active COVID-19. The sequenced sample consisted of peripheral blood. The sequence is built from TRBV20-1 and TRBJ1-1, with an unclear D gene assignment. The CDR3 sequence is CSARDGIRAFF. The sequenced DNA is TGCAGTGCTAGAGATGGCATCAGGGCTTTCTTT.